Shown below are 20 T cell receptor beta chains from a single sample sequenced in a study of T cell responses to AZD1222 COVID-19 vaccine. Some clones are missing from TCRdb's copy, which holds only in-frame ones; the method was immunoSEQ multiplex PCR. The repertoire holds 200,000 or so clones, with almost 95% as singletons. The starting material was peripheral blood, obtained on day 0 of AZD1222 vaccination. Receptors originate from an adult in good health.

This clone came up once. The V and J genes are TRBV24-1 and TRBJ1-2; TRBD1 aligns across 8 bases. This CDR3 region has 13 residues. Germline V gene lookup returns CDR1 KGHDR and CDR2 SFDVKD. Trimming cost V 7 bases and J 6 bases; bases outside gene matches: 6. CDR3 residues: CATSQQGGNGYTF. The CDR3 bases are TGTGCCACCAGCCAACAGGGGGGGAATGGCTACACCTTC.

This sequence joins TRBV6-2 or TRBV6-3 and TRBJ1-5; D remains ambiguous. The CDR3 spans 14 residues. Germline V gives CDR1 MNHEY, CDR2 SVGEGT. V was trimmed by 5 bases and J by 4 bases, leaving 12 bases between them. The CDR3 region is CASSRGILNQPQHF. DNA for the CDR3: TGTGCCAGCAGTCGAGGGATTCTGAATCAGCCCCAGCATTTT.

The CDR3 loop reads CASRGKQKSDQPQHF. DNA of the CDR3: TGTGCAAGTCGCGGGAAACAGAAATCGGATCAGCCCCAGCATTTT. V gene TRBV12-2 combines with J gene TRBJ1-5. TRBV12-2 is tagged as a pseudogene. The length of the CDR3 is 15 residues.

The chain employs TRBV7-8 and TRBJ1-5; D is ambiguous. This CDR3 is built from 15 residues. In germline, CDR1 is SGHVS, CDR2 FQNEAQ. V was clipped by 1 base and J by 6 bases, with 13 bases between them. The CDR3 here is CASSLGGVDFQPQHF. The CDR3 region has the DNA TGTGCCAGCAGCTTAGGCGGTGTGGATTTTCAGCCCCAGCATTTT.

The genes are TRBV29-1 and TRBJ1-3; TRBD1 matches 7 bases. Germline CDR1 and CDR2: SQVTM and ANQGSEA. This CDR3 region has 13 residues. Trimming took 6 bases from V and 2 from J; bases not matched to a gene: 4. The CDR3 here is CSVTGDPGNTIYF. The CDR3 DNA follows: TGCAGCGTAACAGGGGACCCTGGAAACACCATATATTTT.

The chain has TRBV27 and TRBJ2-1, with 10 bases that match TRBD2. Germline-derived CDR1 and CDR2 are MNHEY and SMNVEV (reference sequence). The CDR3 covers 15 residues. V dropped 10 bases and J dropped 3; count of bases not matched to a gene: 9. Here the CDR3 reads CATKGLAEIYNEQFF. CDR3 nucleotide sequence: TGTGCCACCAAAGGACTAGCGGAGATCTACAATGAGCAGTTCTTC.

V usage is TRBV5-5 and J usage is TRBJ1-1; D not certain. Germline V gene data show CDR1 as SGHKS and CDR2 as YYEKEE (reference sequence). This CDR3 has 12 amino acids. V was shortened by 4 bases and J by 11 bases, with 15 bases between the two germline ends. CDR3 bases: TGTGCCAGCAGCCCCGGGGAGGTTTTGGCTTTCTTT. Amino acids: CASSPGEVLAFF.

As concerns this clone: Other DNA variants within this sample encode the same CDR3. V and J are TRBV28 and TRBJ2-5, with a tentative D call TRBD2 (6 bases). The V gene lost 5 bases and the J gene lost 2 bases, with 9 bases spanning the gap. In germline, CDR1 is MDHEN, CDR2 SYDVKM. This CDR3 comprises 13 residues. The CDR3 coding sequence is TGTGCCAGCAGTCCAGGACTACAAGAGACCCAGTACTTC. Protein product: CASSPGLQETQYF.

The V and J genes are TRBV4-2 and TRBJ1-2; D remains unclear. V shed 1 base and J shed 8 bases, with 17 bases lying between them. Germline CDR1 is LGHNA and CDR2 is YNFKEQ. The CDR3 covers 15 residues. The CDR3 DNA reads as TGTGCCAGCAGCCAAGTTTCGGGAGGCGTAAGAGGCTACACCTTC. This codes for CASSQVSGGVRGYTF.

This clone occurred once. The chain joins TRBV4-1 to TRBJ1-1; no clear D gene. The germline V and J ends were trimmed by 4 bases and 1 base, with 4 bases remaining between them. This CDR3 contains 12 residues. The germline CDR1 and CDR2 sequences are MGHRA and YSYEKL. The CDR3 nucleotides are TGCGCCAGCAGCCCCCAGAACACTGAAGCTTTCTTT. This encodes CASSPQNTEAFF.

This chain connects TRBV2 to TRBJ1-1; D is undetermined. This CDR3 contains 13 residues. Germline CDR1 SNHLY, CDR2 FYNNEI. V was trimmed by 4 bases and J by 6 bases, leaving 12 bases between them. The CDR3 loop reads CASSGEGSPEAFF. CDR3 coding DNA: TGTGCCAGCAGTGGGGAAGGTTCCCCTGAAGCTTTCTTT.

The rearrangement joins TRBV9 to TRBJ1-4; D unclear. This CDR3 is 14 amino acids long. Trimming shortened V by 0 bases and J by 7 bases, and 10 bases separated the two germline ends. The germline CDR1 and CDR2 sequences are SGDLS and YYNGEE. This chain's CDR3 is CASSVGGPTEKLFF. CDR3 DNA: TGTGCCAGCAGCGTAGGAGGGCCGACTGAAAAACTGTTTTTT.

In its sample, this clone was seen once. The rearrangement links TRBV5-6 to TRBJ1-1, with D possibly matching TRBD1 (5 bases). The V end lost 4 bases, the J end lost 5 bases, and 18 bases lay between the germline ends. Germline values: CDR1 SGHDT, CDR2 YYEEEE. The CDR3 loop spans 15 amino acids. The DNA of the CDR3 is TGTGCCAGCAGCATCCAAGGGCAGGGAGGGACTGAAGCTTTCTTT. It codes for CASSIQGQGGTEAFF.

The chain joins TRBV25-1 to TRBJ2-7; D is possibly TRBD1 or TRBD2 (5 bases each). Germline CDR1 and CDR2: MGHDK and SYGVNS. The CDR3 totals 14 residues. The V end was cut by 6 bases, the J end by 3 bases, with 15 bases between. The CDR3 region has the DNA TGTGCCAGCAGGGCTGGGGCTAGCAGCTACGAGCAGTACTTC. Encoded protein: CASRAGASSYEQYF.

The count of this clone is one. The CDR3 here is CASGLGGKNTEAFF. As DNA, the CDR3 is TGTGCTAGTGGTTTGGGAGGGAAGAACACTGAAGCTTTCTTT. This sequence joins TRBV12-5 and TRBJ1-1, with no clear D. V dropped 1 base and J dropped 1 base, with 7 bases sitting between them. The CDR3 consists of 14 residues. Germline-derived CDR1 and CDR2 are LGHNT and FRNRAP.

Here the CDR3 DNA reads TGTGCCACCAGTGACTCGGGACAGGGGGCGATTCTGGGGGATGAGCAGTACTTC. Translated: CATSDSGQGAILGDEQYF. This chain uses TRBV24-1 with TRBJ2-7, with 12 bases lining up with TRBD1. Trimming at V came to 4 bases and at J to 7 bases, leaving 16 bases not matched to a gene. Germline CDR1 KGHDR, CDR2 SFDVKD. CDR3 length equals 18 residues.

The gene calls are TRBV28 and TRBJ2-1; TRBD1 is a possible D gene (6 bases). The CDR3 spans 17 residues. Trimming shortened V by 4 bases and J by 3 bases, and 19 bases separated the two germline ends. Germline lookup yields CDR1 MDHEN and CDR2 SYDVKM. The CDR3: CASSSGQRLRNYNEQFF. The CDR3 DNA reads TGTGCCAGCAGTTCCGGACAGCGCCTAAGAAACTACAATGAGCAGTTCTTC.

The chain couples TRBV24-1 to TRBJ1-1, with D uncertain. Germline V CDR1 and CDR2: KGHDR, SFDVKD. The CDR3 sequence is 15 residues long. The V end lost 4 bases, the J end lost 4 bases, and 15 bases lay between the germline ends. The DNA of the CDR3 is TGTGCCACCAGTGACTCGGACCTAGGCAGCACTGAAGCTTTCTTT. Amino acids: CATSDSDLGSTEAFF.

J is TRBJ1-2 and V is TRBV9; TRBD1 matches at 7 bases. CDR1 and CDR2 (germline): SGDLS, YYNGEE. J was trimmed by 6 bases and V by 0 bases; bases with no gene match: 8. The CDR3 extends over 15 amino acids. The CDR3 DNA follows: TGTGCCAGCAGCGTAGCTGGGCAGACAGGGAATGGCTACACCTTC. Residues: CASSVAGQTGNGYTF.

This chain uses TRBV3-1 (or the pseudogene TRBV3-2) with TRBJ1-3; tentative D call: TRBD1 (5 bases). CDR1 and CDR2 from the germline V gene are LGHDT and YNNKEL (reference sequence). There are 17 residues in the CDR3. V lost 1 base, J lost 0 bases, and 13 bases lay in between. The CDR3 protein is CASSQAGVGGSGNTIYF. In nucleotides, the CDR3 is TGTGCCAGCAGCCAAGCGGGGGTCGGTGGCTCTGGAAACACCATATATTTT.